This T cell receptor (beta chain) was captured by sequencing in a study of vaccination effects on CD4 cells after COVID-19. V lost 4 bases, J lost 7 bases, and 10 bases stayed unmatched. Germline CDR1 MGHRA, CDR2 YSYEKL. CDR3 length equals 16 residues. Assay: immunoSEQ multiplex PCR; the TCRdb copy retains only in-frame clones and omits some. Among under 65,000 clones, roughly 76% were seen once, and the ten largest hold 2.4%. As regards this clone: Its target is not known.

Antigen-specific CD4+ T cells were expanded (with viral peptide pools) by the ViraFEST assay ahead of sequencing. When around 9 days of culture had elapsed, CD4+ T cells were isolated. The clonotype originates from a human donor who received a COVID-19 vaccine. The sample here was CD4+ T cells from PBMCs cultured with HCoV-229E spike peptides, taken before COVID-19 vaccination. This chain joins TRBV4-1 and TRBJ2-2; 9 positions match TRBD1. The CDR3 bases are TGCGCCAGCAGCCCCCCGGGGGACAGGGCAGTCGGGGAGCTGTTTTTT. Protein product: CASSPPGDRAVGELFF.